These 18 T cell receptor beta chains were sequenced from one sample in a study of CD8+ T cells in alopecia areata. Specified treatment: oral pan-JAK inhibitor, 5-10 mg twice daily. Isolated RNA was reverse transcribed into cDNA used as the sequencing template. Clones were sequenced by immunoSEQ multiplex PCR, and TCRdb holds only the in-frame ones, with some missing. The data show about 250,000 clones, about three fifths seen once. The sample in question was CD4+ T cells sorted from blood, obtained around week 54, from a patient treated with tofacitinib. These TCRs come from a human donor with alopecia areata.

This clone showed up many times. This chain joins TRBV2 and TRBJ2-4, with a tentative D call TRBD2 (5 bases). The CDR3 contains 19 residues. The germline V gene has CDR1 SNHLY and CDR2 FYNNEI. V lost 0 bases and J lost 1, with 19 bases in between. Written as DNA, the CDR3 is TGTGCCAGCAGTGAAGCGCTCCGATCGGCATGGGAGGCCAAAAACATTCAGTACTTC. It is translated as CASSEALRSAWEAKNIQYF.

V and J are TRBV30 and TRBJ1-5; D ambiguous. In germline, CDR1 is GTSNPN, CDR2 SVGIG (reference sequence). CDR3 length equals 14 residues. Trimming removed 1 base from V and 3 bases from J, with 10 bases in between. The CDR3 coding sequence is TGTGCCTGGAGTGACGGAGGGCCCAATCAGCCCCAGCATTTT. This codes for CAWSDGGPNQPQHF. The variable domain in full, with the rest retrieved from reference TRBV30 and TRBJ1-5, is SQTIHQWPATLVQPVGSPLSLECTVEGTSNPNLYWYRQAAGRGLQLLFYSVGIGQISSEVPQNLSASRPQDRQFILSSKKLLLSDSGFYLCAWSDGGPNQPQHFGDGTRLSIL.

J is TRBJ1-6 and V is TRBV25-1; TRBD1 agrees at 10 bases. CDR3 length equals 16 residues. J lost 8 bases, V lost 2 bases, and 6 bases had no gene match. CDR1 and CDR2 from the germline V gene are MGHDK and SYGVNS. Here the CDR3 reads CASSEMGQGNDSPLHF. The CDR3 DNA sequence: TGTGCCAGCAGTGAAATGGGACAGGGGAATGATTCACCCCTCCACTTT.

This chain connects TRBV5-6 to TRBJ2-3; a possible D gene is TRBD2 (5 bases). The CDR3 extends over 14 amino acids. CDR1 is SGHDT, CDR2 YYEEEE, per germline. V lost 2 bases and J 4 bases, leaving 11 bases between the germline ends. CDR3 DNA sequence: TGTGCCAGCAGCTTAAAACTAGTTTCAGATACGCAGTATTTT. Translated: CASSLKLVSDTQYF.

The chain couples TRBV6-5 to TRBJ2-3, with D possibly matching TRBD1 (6 bases). Germline V lookup: CDR1 MNHEY, CDR2 SVGAGI. CDR3 size: 16 residues. V was clipped by 4 bases and J by 2 bases, with 16 bases between them. The CDR3 here is CASSSSRQANTDTQYF. The CDR3 nucleotides read TGTGCCAGCAGTTCGTCGAGACAGGCAAACACAGATACGCAGTATTTT.

This CDR3 is CASSSGQTDTQYF. Written as DNA, the CDR3 is TGTGCCAGCAGCTCCGGACAGACAGATACGCAGTATTTT. J is TRBJ2-3 and V is TRBV5-6; TRBD1 might be the D (6 bases). Trimming cost V 3 bases and J 3 bases, with 8 bases left between them. Germline-derived CDR1 and CDR2 are SGHDT and YYEEEE. The CDR3 is made up of 13 amino acids.

The CDR3 region is CASSRGPNQPQHF. Written as DNA, the CDR3 is TGTGCCAGCAGCCGAGGGCCCAATCAGCCCCAGCATTTT. This sequence joins TRBV5-6 and TRBJ1-5; D gene ambiguous. The CDR3 covers 13 residues. The germline CDR1 and CDR2 sequences are SGHDT and YYEEEE. Trimming shortened V by 4 bases and J by 3 bases, and 8 bases separated the two germline ends.

This chain uses TRBV29-1 with TRBJ1-2; 11 bases agree with TRBD1. Germline loops: CDR1 SQVTM, CDR2 ANQGSEA. CDR3 length: 15 amino acids. The ends lost 4 bases at V and 3 bases at J; junction bases unmatched: 7. The CDR3 here is CSVGWDRGLYYGYTF. Here the CDR3 DNA reads TGCAGCGTTGGTTGGGACAGGGGGTTATACTATGGCTACACCTTC.

CDR3 coding DNA: TGTGCCATCAGTTTGGGACTAGAAAACAATGAGCAGTTCTTC. It is translated as CAISLGLENNEQFF. The gene calls are TRBV10-3 and TRBJ2-1; 8 bases map to TRBD2. The CDR3 consists of 14 residues. V was pared by 5 bases and J by 5 bases, with 5 bases of the junction left unmatched. Germline V gives CDR1 ENHRY, CDR2 SYGVKD.

The rearrangement joins TRBV30 to TRBJ2-7; maybe TRBD1 (6 bases). V lost 3 bases and J 4 bases, leaving 13 bases between the germline ends. The length of the CDR3 is 13 residues. CDR1 is GTSNPN, CDR2 SVGIG, per germline (reference sequence). The CDR3 here is CAWRRDTTYEQYF. CDR3 coding DNA: TGTGCCTGGAGACGGGACACAACGTACGAGCAGTACTTC.

The V and J genes are TRBV25-1 and TRBJ2-3, with 10 positions matching TRBD1. The V and J ends lost 7 bases and 2 bases, in that order; junction bases with no gene match: 3. CDR3 length: 14 residues. Germline CDR1 and CDR2: MGHDK and SYGVNS. The DNA for the CDR3 is TGTGCCAGCATGGGGACAGGGGCCACAGATACGCAGTATTTT. This gives the protein CASMGTGATDTQYF.

This clone was observed a few times. The chain recombines TRBV29-1 with TRBJ2-7; D possibly corresponds to TRBD2 (6 bases). Germline V gene lookup returns CDR1 SQVTM and CDR2 ANQGSEA. V was trimmed by 6 bases and J by 2 bases, leaving 14 bases between them. CDR3 length: 13 residues. CDR3 in DNA: TGCAGCGTGGCATCCGGGGAGGCCTACGAGCAGTACTTC. This encodes CSVASGEAYEQYF.

There are a few counts of this clone. This chain links TRBV30 with TRBJ2-1, with D unresolved. Germline V lookup: CDR1 GTSNPN, CDR2 SVGIG (reference sequence). The V gene lost 2 bases and the J gene lost 7 bases, with 18 bases spanning the gap. This CDR3 contains 15 residues. CDR3 DNA: TGTGCCTGGAGTAAAGGGTTCGGTTCTTCAAATGAGCAGTTCTTC. Translated: CAWSKGFGSSNEQFF.

This clone has more than one count but fewer than ten. The chain has TRBV29-1 and TRBJ2-3; D gene uncertain. The CDR3 extends over 14 amino acids. V dropped 3 bases and J dropped 1 base, with 11 bases sitting between them. Germline V gene data show CDR1 as SQVTM and CDR2 as ANQGSEA. CDR3 sequence: CSVDGVGGTDTQYF. Here the CDR3 DNA reads TGCAGCGTTGATGGGGTGGGCGGCACAGATACGCAGTATTTT.

The V and J genes are TRBV7-9 and TRBJ2-5, with D tentatively TRBD1 (6 bases). CDR1 is SEHNR, CDR2 FQNEAQ, per germline (reference sequence). The V and J ends lost 5 bases and 3 bases respectively, with 16 bases between them. The CDR3 runs 15 residues. The CDR3 nucleotides are TGTGCCAGCAGCCCGCCCGGGACACTGAAAGAGACCCAGTACTTC. It encodes CASSPPGTLKETQYF. The full variable domain, rest sourced from reference TRBV7-9 and TRBJ2-5, is DTGVSQNPRHKITKRGQNVTFRCDPISEHNRLYWYRQTLGQGPEFLTYFQNEAQLEKSRLLSDRFSAERPKGSFSTLEIQRTEQGDSAMYLCASSPPGTLKETQYFGPGTRLLVL.

This chain uses TRBV11-2 with TRBJ1-1; 8 positions agree with TRBD1. This CDR3 is built from 14 residues. CDR1 SGHAT and CDR2 FQNNGV come from the germline V gene. V was pared by 5 bases and J by 0 bases, with 2 bases of the junction left unmatched. The DNA of the CDR3 is TGTGCCAGCAGCCTGACAGGGGTGAACACTGAAGCTTTCTTT. This sequence encodes CASSLTGVNTEAFF.

The chain has TRBV19 and TRBJ2-5; 8 bases fit TRBD1. Germline V gene lookup returns CDR1 LNHDA and CDR2 SQIVND (reference sequence). With V trimmed by 4 bases and J by 6 bases, 4 bases remained unmatched. The CDR3 runs 13 residues. The CDR3 loop is CASSSGQGKTQYF. CDR3 in DNA: TGTGCCAGTAGTAGCGGACAGGGAAAGACCCAGTACTTC.

The sample holds one count of this clone. The chain employs TRBV30 and TRBJ1-4; no reliable D call. Trimming left V 2 bases short and J 8 bases short, with 12 bases between. This CDR3 is built from 13 residues. The germline V gene encodes CDR1 GTSNPN and CDR2 SVGIG (reference sequence). For the CDR3, the DNA is TGTGCCTGGAGTTATAATGACGGAGAAAAACTGTTTTTT. Amino acids: CAWSYNDGEKLFF.